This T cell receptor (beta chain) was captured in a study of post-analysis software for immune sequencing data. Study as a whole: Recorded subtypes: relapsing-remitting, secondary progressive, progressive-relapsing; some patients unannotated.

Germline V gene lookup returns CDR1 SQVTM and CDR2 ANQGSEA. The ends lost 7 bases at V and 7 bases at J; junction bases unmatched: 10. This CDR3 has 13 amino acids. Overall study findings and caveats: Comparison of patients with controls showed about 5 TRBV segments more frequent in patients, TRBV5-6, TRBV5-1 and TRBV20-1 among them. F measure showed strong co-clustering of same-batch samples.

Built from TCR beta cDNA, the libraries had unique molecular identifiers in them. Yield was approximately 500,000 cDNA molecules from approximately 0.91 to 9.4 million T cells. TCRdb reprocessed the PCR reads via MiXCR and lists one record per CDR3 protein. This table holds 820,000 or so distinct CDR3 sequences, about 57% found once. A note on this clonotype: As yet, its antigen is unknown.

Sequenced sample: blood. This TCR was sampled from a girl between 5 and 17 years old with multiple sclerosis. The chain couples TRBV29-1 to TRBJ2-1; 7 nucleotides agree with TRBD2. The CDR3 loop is CSASGVGGNEQFF. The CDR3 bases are TGCAGCGCCTCGGGAGTCGGGGGGAATGAGCAGTTCTTC.